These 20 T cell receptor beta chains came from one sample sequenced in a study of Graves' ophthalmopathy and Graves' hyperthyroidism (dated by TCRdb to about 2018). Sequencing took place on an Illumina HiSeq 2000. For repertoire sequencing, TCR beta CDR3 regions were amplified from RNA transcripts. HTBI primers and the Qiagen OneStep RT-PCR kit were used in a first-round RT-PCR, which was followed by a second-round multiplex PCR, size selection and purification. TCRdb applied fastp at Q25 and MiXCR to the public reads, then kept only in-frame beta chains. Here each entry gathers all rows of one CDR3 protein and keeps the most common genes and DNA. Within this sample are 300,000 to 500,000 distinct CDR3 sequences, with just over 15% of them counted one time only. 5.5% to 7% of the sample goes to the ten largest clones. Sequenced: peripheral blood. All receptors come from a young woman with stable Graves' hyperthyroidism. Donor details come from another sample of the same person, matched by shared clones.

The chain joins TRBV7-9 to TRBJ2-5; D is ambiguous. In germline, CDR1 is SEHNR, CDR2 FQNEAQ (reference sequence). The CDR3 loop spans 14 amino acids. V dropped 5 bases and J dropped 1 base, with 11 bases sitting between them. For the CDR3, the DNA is TGTGCCAGCAGCCGATCTGCTTCCCAAGAGACCCAGTACTTC. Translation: CASSRSASQETQYF. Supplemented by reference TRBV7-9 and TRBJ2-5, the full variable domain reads DTGVSQNPRHKITKRGQNVTFRCDPISEHNRLYWYRQTLGQGPEFLTYFQNEAQLEKSRLLSDRFSAERPKGSFSTLEIQRTEQGDSAMYLCASSRSASQETQYFGPGTRLLVL.

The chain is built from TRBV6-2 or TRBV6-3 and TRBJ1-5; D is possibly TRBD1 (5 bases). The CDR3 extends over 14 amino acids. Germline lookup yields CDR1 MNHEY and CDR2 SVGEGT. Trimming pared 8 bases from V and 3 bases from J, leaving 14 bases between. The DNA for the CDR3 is TGTGCCAGCGCTAAGGGACCGATCAATCAGCCCCAGCATTTT. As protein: CASAKGPINQPQHF.

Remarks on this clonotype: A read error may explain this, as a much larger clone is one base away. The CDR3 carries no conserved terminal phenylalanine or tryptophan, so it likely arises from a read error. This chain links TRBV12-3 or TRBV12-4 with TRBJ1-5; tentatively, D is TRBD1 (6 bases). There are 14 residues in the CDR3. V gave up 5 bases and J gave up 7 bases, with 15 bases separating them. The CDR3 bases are TGTGCCAGCAGTAGCGGGGGCGCAGAGCAGCCCCAGCATTTG. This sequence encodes CASSSGGAEQPQHL.

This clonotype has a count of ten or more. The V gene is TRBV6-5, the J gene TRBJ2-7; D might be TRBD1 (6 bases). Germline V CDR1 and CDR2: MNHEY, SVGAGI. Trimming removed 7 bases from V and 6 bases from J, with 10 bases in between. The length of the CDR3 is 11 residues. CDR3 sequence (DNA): TGTGCCAGCAAAAGGGGGAGCGAGCAGTACTTC. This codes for CASKRGSEQYF.

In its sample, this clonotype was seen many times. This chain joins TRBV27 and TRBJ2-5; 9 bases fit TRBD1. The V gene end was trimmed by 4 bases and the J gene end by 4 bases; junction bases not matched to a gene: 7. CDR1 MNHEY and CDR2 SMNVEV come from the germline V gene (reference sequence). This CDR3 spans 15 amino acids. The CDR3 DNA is TGTGCCAGCAGTTGGGGCGGACAGGGGCTAGAGACCCAGTACTTC. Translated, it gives CASSWGGQGLETQYF.

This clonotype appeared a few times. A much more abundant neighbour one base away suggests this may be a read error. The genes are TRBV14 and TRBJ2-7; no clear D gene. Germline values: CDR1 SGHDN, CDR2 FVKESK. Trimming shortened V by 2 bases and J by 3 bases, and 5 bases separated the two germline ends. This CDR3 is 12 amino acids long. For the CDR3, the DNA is TGTGCCAGCAGCCAATGGGGCTACGAGCAGTACTTC. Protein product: CASSQWGYEQYF.

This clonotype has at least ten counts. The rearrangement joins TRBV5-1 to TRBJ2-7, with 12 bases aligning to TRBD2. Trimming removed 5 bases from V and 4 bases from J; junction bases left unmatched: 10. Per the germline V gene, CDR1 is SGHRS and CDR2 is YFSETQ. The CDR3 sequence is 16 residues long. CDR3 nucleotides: TGCGCCAGCAGTCCGACTAGCGGGGGCGCGTCATACGAGCAGTACTTC. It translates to CASSPTSGGASYEQYF. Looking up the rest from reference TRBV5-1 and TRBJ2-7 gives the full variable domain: KAGVTQTPRYLIKTRGQQVTLSCSPISGHRSVSWYQQTPGQGLQFLFEYFSETQRNKGNFPGRFSGRQFSNSRSEMNVSTLELGDSALYLCASSPTSGGASYEQYFGPGTRLTVT.

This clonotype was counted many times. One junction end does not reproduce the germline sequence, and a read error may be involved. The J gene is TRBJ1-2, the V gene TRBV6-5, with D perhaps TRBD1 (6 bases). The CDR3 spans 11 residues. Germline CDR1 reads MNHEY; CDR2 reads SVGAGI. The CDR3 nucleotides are TGCGCCTTGTTCGGGGGCAGTGGCTACACCTTC. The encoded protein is CALFGGSGYTF.

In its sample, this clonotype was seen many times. The CDR3 DNA reads as TGTGCCAGCAGTCCGGGCACGAGCAATCAGCCCCAGCATTTT. Protein: CASSPGTSNQPQHF. The V call is TRBV25-1, the J call TRBJ1-5, with D hard to call. The V and J ends lost 5 bases and 1 base respectively, with 9 bases between them. The CDR3 has 14 amino acids. The germline V gene has CDR1 MGHDK and CDR2 SYGVNS. Together with reference TRBV25-1 and TRBJ1-5, the CDR3 gives the full variable domain: EADIYQTPRYLVIGTGKKITLECSQTMGHDKMYWYQQDPGMELHLIHYSYGVNSTEKGDLSSESTVSRIRTEHFPLTLESARPSHTSQYLCASSPGTSNQPQHFGDGTRLSIL.

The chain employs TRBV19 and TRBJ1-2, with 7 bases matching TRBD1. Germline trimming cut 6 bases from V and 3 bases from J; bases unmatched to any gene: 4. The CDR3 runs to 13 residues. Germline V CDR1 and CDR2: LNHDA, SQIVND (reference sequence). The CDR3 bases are TGTGCCAGTAGATACGACAGGGACTATGGCTACACCTTC. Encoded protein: CASRYDRDYGYTF.

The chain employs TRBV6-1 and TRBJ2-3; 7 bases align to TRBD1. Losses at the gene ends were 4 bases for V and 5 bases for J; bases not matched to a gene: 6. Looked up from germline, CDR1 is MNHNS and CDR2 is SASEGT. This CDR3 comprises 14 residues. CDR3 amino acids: CASSAATGRDTQYF. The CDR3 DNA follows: TGTGCCAGCAGTGCCGCGACAGGGAGAGATACGCAGTATTTT.

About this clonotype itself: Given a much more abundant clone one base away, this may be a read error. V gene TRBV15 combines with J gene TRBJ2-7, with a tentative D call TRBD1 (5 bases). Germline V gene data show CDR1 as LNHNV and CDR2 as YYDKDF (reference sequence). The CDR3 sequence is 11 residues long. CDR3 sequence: CATNTGHERYF. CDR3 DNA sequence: TGTGCCACCAACACCGGACACGAGCGGTACTTC.

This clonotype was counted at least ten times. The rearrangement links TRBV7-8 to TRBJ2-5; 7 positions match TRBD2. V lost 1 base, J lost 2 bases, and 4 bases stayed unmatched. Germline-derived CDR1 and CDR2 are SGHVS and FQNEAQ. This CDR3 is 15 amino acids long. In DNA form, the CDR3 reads TGTGCCAGCAGCTTAGACCTGGGGGGGCAAGAGACCCAGTACTTC. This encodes CASSLDLGGQETQYF.

The CDR3 DNA sequence: TGTGCCAGCTCACCAAGGCAGCTCCTATGGGGCTACACCTTC. Its protein is CASSPRQLLWGYTF. The chain combines TRBV18 with TRBJ1-2; no reliable D call. There are 14 residues in the CDR3. With 2 bases removed from V and 8 bases from J, the gap between germline ends came to 15 bases. CDR1 and CDR2 (germline): KGHSH, LQKENI.

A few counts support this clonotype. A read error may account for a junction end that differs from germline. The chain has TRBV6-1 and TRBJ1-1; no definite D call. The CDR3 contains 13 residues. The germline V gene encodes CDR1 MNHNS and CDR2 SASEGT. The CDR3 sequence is CASSDLDPTDAFF. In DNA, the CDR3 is TGTGCCAGCAGTGACCTCGATCCCACTGATGCTTTCTTT.

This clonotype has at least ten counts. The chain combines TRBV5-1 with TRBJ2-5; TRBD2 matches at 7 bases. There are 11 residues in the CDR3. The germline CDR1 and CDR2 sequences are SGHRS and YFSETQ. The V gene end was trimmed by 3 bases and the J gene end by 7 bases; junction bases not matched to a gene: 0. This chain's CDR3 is CASSWGGTQYF. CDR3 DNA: TGCGCCAGCAGCTGGGGGGGGACCCAGTACTTC.

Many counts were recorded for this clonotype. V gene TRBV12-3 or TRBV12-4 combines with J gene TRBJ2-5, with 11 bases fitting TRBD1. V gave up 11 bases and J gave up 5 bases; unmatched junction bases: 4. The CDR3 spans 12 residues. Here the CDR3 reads CAVRDRGETQYF. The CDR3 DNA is TGTGCCGTTCGGGACAGGGGGGAGACCCAGTACTTC.

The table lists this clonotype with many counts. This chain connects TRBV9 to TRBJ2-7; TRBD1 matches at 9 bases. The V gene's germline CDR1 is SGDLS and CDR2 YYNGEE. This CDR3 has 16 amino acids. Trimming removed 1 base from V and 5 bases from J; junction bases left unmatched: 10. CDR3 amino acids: CASSVYGTGKGNEQYF. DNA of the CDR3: TGTGCCAGCAGCGTATATGGGACAGGGAAGGGCAACGAGCAGTACTTC. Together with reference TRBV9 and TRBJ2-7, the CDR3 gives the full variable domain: DSGVTQTPKHLITATGQRVTLRCSPRSGDLSVYWYQQSLDQGLQFLIQYYNGEERAKGNILERFSAQQFPDLHSELNLSSLELGDSALYFCASSVYGTGKGNEQYFGPGTRLTVT.

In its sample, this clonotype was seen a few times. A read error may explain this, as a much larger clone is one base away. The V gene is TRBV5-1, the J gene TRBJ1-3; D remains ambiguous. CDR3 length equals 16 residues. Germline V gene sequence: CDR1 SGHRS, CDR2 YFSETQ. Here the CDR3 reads CASSSAGPNSGDTIYF. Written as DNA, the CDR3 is TGCGCCAGCAGCTCGGCCGGACCGAACTCTGGAGACACCATATATTTT.

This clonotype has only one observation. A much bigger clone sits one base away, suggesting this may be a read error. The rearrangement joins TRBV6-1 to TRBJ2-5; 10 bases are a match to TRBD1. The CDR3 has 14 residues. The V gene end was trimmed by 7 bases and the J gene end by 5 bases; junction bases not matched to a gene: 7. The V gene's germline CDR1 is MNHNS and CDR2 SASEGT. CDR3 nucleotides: TGTGCCAGCACCCGGGACAGGGGATGGGAGACCCAGTACTTC. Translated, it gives CASTRDRGWETQYF.